Following are 12 T cell receptor beta chains from one sample sequenced in a study of shared clonotypes between healthy human individuals. The naive CD8 population came from CD45RO-negative cells selected for CCR7, without terminally differentiated effector memory CD45RA+ cells. The data were produced by immunoSEQ multiplex PCR, yet TCRdb's version contains in-frame clones alone and is incomplete. The sample lists hundreds of thousands of clones, about 92% occurring once. What was sequenced was naive CD8+ T cells sorted from blood. The receptors here all came from a young man in good health.

This chain connects TRBV4-1 to TRBJ2-3; 8 bases align to TRBD2. The V and J ends lost 0 bases and 0 bases, in that order; junction bases with no gene match: 5. CDR1 MGHRA and CDR2 YSYEKL come from the germline V gene. This CDR3 is built from 17 residues. This chain's CDR3 is CASSQEGSGVSTDTQYF. The CDR3 coding sequence is TGCGCCAGCAGCCAAGAGGGTAGCGGGGTTAGCACAGATACGCAGTATTTT.

The chain carries TRBV4-3 and TRBJ2-1; a weak D match, TRBD2 (6 bases). V was clipped by 5 bases and J by 6 bases, with 14 bases between them. This CDR3 spans 14 amino acids. The V gene's germline CDR1 is LGHNA and CDR2 YSLEER. In nucleotides, the CDR3 is TGCGCCAGCAGCGAGGAGGGTGGTAGCAATGAGCAGTTCTTC. Protein sequence: CASSEEGGSNEQFF.

The rearrangement uses TRBV9 and TRBJ2-1; tentative D call: TRBD2 (6 bases). This CDR3 comprises 15 residues. V was cut by 3 bases and J by 4 bases, with 14 bases left in between. Germline V gene lookup returns CDR1 SGDLS and CDR2 YYNGEE. CDR3 protein: CASSAPHGRYNEQFF. The CDR3, as DNA: TGTGCCAGCAGCGCCCCTCACGGGAGATACAATGAGCAGTTCTTC. Full variable domain (outside the CDR3, taken from reference TRBV9 and TRBJ2-1): DSGVTQTPKHLITATGQRVTLRCSPRSGDLSVYWYQQSLDQGLQFLIQYYNGEERAKGNILERFSAQQFPDLHSELNLSSLELGDSALYFCASSAPHGRYNEQFFGPGTRLTVL.

V usage is TRBV9 and J usage is TRBJ2-6; the match to TRBD1 covers 7 bases. J was trimmed by 0 bases and V by 4 bases; bases with no gene match: 7. The germline V gene encodes CDR1 SGDLS and CDR2 YYNGEE. The CDR3 covers 17 residues. CDR3 residues: CASSREGQLSGANVLTF. For the CDR3, the DNA is TGTGCCAGCAGCAGAGAGGGACAGCTCTCTGGGGCCAACGTCCTGACTTTC.

The chain links TRBV27 to TRBJ2-4, with D possibly TRBD2 on 5 matching bases. This CDR3 has 15 residues. The ends were cut back, 2 bases at V and 2 bases at J, with 10 bases in the middle. Germline loops: CDR1 MNHEY, CDR2 SMNVEV (reference sequence). CDR3: CASSLLTSTKNIQYF. The CDR3 bases are TGTGCCAGCAGTTTACTCACTAGTACCAAAAACATTCAGTACTTC.

This chain joins TRBV5-4 and TRBJ2-2, with 13 bases fitting TRBD2. The ends lost 4 bases at V and 5 bases at J; junction bases unmatched: 5. This CDR3 region has 16 residues. CDR1 SGHNT and CDR2 YYREEE come from the germline V gene (reference sequence). CDR3 amino acids: CASSLAGLAGTGELFF. In DNA form, the CDR3 reads TGTGCCAGCAGCCTGGCGGGACTAGCGGGAACCGGGGAGCTGTTTTTT.

This sequence joins TRBV5-1 and TRBJ2-7; 8 positions match TRBD1. CDR1 and CDR2 (germline): SGHRS, YFSETQ. This CDR3 region has 14 residues. V shed 5 bases and J 3 bases; nucleotides not matched to a gene: 7. The CDR3: CASSERQGYYEQYF. For the CDR3, the DNA is TGCGCCAGCAGTGAGAGACAGGGGTACTACGAGCAGTACTTC.

The V gene is TRBV14, the J gene TRBJ1-2; D remains ambiguous. V was cut by 0 bases and J by 2 bases, with 4 bases left in between. The CDR3 covers 13 residues. Germline CDR1 and CDR2: SGHDN and FVKESK. The CDR3 sequence: CASSQEINYGYTF. The CDR3 DNA reads TGTGCCAGCAGCCAAGAGATCAACTATGGCTACACCTTC. Combining the CDR3 with reference TRBV14 and TRBJ1-2 gives the whole variable domain EAGVTQFPSHSVIEKGQTVTLRCDPISGHDNLYWYRRVMGKEIKFLLHFVKESKQDESGMPNNRFLAERTGGTYSTLKVQPAELEDSGVYFCASSQEINYGYTFGSGTRLTVV.

The chain couples TRBV7-6 to TRBJ2-1, with 10 bases matching TRBD2. Trimming removed 6 bases from V and 7 bases from J; junction bases left unmatched: 9. Germline V gives CDR1 SGHVS, CDR2 FNYEAQ. The CDR3 is 15 residues long. The CDR3 region has the DNA TGTGCCAGCAGTCCCTTCGGTAGCGGGAGGAATGAGCAGTTCTTC. Translating it yields CASSPFGSGRNEQFF.

As for this clone: A read error may produce the germline difference seen at one junction end. The chain is built from TRBV13 and TRBJ2-3; D may be TRBD2 (6 bases). This CDR3 spans 16 amino acids. Germline values: CDR1 PRHDT, CDR2 FYEKMQ (reference sequence). In DNA, the CDR3 is TGTGCCAGCAGCCTAGGGACTTCCAGATTCACAGATACGCAGTATTTT. It yields the protein CASSLGTSRFTDTQYF.

The chain carries TRBV29-1 and TRBJ2-7; D is perhaps TRBD1 (5 bases). CDR1 and CDR2 from the germline V gene are SQVTM and ANQGSEA. The CDR3 totals 15 residues. V was pared by 3 bases and J by 0 bases, with 15 bases between. The CDR3 loop reads CSVEGQGSASYEQYF. The CDR3 DNA sequence: TGCAGCGTTGAGGGGCAGGGTTCGGCCTCCTACGAGCAGTACTTC.

The rearrangement uses TRBV11-2 and TRBJ2-3; perhaps D is TRBD1 or TRBD2 (5 bases each). The CDR3 totals 15 residues. CDR1 and CDR2 (germline): SGHAT, FQNNGV. The V gene lost 4 bases and the J gene lost 1 base, with 12 bases spanning the gap. DNA of the CDR3: TGTGCCAGCAGCTCTCGAGGGGCTGGCACAGATACGCAGTATTTT. Translation: CASSSRGAGTDTQYF.